The clone carrying this T cell receptor (beta chain) occurred a few times. The antigen remains unidentified. With template switching, a universal primer site was added, and the cDNA carried unique molecular identifiers. In TCRdb, the 5' RACE reads were re-called with MiXCR into one record per CDR3 protein. This sample yields nearly 900,000 distinct CDR3 sequences, of which 10% to 15% are seen a single time; 1.5% to 2% belongs to the top ten. The data were obtained in a study of identical twins. Notes on the study in general: Less excess twin sharing appeared in beta out-of-frame sequences.

Separately, the same data were catalogued under a study of yellow fever vaccine responses in identical twins.

This sequence was found in a woman between 18 and 29 years old in good health. Sequenced input: PBMCs.

This CDR3 reads CASSLVAGTYNEQFF. The DNA of the CDR3 is TGTGCCAGCTCACTCGTAGCGGGTACCTACAATGAGCAGTTCTTC. The chain employs TRBV18 and TRBJ2-1, with 7 bases aligning to TRBD2. CDR3 length: 15 residues. Germline CDR1 and CDR2: KGHSH and LQKENI. After removal of 4 bases from V and 2 bases from J, the junction contained 5 bases not matched to a gene.